This T cell receptor (beta chain) comes out of a study of blood T cell repertoires in COVID-19. Study in general: The United States, Italy and Spain supplied acute and convalescent COVID-19 samples. Sources were T cells, B-cell-depleted T cells, or PBMCs; the material itself was cDNA or gDNA.

The CDR3 runs 14 residues. Between the trimmed V and J ends, which lost 3 bases and 5 bases, there was a span of 8 bases. Germline loops: CDR1 MNHEY, CDR2 SMNVEV (reference sequence). One Seattle source followed patients from active infection through their disease course. How the authors handled the data: Nucleated cell counts were estimated from reference gene primer amplification. TCRdb's table, derived via immunoSEQ multiplex PCR, lists solely in-frame clones and lacks some. For V, J and clone size, that table is used; D and trimming come from the DNA. This table has 250,000 to 300,000 clones, approximately 88% appearing once.

The TCR sequence derives from a woman aged 70 to 79 with COVID-19, enrolled during active disease. Sequencing was carried out using peripheral blood. V and J are TRBV27 and TRBJ1-6; D is uncertain. The CDR3 DNA sequence: TGTGCCAGCAGTTTCTGGGCAGATAATTCACCCCTCCACTTT. It codes for CASSFWADNSPLHF.